This TCR beta chain comes out of a study of blood T cell repertoires in COVID-19. Study information: Collection of acute and convalescent COVID-19 samples took place in the United States, Italy and Spain.

Grouping used clinical history reported by participants in a survey and questionnaire. Looked up from germline, CDR1 is SGHRS and CDR2 is YFSETQ. V was clipped by 4 bases and J by 5 bases; unmatched bases: 6. This CDR3 is built from 16 residues. This clone came up once. Clones were read by immunoSEQ multiplex PCR, and TCRdb kept only the in-frame ones, dropping some. Of under 250,000 clones in the sample, roughly 89% were seen once. This receptor was taken from a woman aged 25-40 years with acute COVID-19. The V and J genes are TRBV5-1 and TRBJ2-3; 14 nucleotides agree with TRBD2. Specimen: PBMCs or T cells enriched from blood (not recorded which). This CDR3 is CASSETSGGALDTQYF. The CDR3 region has the DNA TGCGCCAGCAGCGAGACTAGCGGGGGGGCCCTAGATACGCAGTATTTT.